This TCR beta chain came from a study of T-cell memory formation after mild COVID-19. Study-wide results and limits: Whether day 37 second-wave clones are SARS-CoV-2-specific was not confirmed. The study detected some responding clones in pre-infection memory, suggesting cross-reactive memory joined. Among CD4+ contracting clones, most were CM and EM, and CD8+ ones EMRA.

Germline-derived CDR1 and CDR2 are LGHNT and FRNRAP. V shed 0 bases and J shed 2 bases, with 17 bases lying between them. The CDR3 consists of 17 residues. 5'RACE primed at constant segments yielded TCR alpha and TCR beta cDNA libraries bearing sample barcodes and UMIs. From the 5' RACE reads, TCRdb called clonotypes with MiXCR, one entry per CDR3 protein. The sample consists of 300,000 to 400,000 distinct CDR3 sequences, 28% of them appearing once. Turning to this clonotype: Its antigen remains unidentified.

This sequence was found in an adult woman who had mild COVID-19 (a few samples of this study predate the infection). Cell type and time point are not known. The sample consisted of PBMCs or a T cell subset sorted from them (not recorded which). J is TRBJ2-7 and V is TRBV12-5, with D possibly TRBD2 on 6 matching bases. CDR3 sequence reads: CASGLVFTGTVPYEQYF. For the CDR3, the DNA is TGTGCTAGTGGTTTGGTATTTACTGGGACTGTGCCCTACGAGCAGTACTTC.